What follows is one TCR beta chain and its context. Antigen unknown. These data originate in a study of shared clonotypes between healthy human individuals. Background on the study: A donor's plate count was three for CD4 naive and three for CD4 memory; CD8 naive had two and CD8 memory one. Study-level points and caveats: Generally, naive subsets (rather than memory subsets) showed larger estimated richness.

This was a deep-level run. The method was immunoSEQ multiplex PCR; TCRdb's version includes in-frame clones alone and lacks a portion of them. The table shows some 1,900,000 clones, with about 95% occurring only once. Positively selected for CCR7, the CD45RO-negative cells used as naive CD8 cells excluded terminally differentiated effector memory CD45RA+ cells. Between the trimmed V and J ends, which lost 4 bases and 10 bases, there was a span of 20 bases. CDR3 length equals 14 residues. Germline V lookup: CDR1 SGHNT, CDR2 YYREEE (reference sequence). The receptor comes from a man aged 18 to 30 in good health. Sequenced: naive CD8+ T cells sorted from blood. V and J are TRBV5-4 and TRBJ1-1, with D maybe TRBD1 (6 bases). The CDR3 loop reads CASSGTGFPLVAFF. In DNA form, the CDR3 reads TGTGCCAGCAGCGGAACAGGGTTTCCCCTTGTAGCTTTCTTT.